Included here is one T cell receptor (beta chain) sequence, with context. Its antigen is undetermined. With 3 bases removed from V and 3 bases from J, the gap between germline ends came to 12 bases. The CDR3 totals 15 residues. Per the germline V gene, CDR1 is MDHEN and CDR2 is SYDVKM. This entry belongs to a study of T cells after yellow fever vaccination. Study findings and constraints: Post-booster reappearance was seen for most primary-vaccination clones (about 96% CD4, roughly 88% CD8).

Making TCR cDNA involved 5'RACE template switching, which added UMIs and a universal primer site. TCRdb analysed the 5' RACE reads with MiXCR anew, one entry per CDR3 protein. The sample yields approximately 180,000 distinct CDR3 sequences, about 6.2% seen once. The clonotype originates from a young man who received the YFV17D yellow fever vaccine. This chain links TRBV28 with TRBJ1-5; D perhaps matches TRBD1 (5 bases). Sequenced here: CD4+ T cells sorted from PBMCs, sampled on the day of the first yellow fever vaccination. The CDR3 DNA reads as TGTGCCAGCAGTTTGGGCAGGGTGGTCAATCAGCCCCAGCATTTT. This gives the protein CASSLGRVVNQPQHF.